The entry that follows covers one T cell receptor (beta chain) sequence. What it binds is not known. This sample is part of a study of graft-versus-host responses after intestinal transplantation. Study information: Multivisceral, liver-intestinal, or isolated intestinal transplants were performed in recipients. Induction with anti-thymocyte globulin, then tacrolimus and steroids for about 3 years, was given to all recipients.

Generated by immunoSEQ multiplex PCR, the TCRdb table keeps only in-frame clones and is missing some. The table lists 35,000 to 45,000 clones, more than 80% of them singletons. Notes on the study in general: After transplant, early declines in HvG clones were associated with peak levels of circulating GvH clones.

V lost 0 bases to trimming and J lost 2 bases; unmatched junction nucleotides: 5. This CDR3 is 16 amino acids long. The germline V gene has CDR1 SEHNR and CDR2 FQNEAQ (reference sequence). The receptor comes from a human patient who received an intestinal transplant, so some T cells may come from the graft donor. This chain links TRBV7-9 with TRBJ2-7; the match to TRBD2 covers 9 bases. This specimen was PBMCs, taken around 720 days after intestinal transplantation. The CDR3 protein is CASSLAGLARTYEQYF. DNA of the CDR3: TGTGCCAGCAGCTTAGCTGGACTAGCGAGGACCTACGAGCAGTACTTC. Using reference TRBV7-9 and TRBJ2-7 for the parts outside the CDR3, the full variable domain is DTGVSQNPRHKITKRGQNVTFRCDPISEHNRLYWYRQTLGQGPEFLTYFQNEAQLEKSRLLSDRFSAERPKGSFSTLEIQRTEQGDSAMYLCASSLAGLARTYEQYFGPGTRLTVT.